This entry lists 16 T cell receptor beta chains sequenced from one sample in a study of cytomegalovirus exposure and HLA in healthy donors. TCRdb's copy holds only in-frame clones and misses some; the assay was immunoSEQ multiplex PCR. The sample has under 300,000 clones, 80% to 90% seen once. Sequences were obtained from PBMCs. The receptors were sampled from a woman between 18 and 29 years old in good health and CMV-seronegative.

V and J are TRBV5-6 and TRBJ2-2; D might be TRBD1 (8 bases). The V end was cut by 4 bases, the J end by 6 bases, with 19 bases between. The germline V gene has CDR1 SGHDT and CDR2 YYEEEE. The CDR3 runs to 16 residues. CDR3 DNA: TGTGCCAGCAGCGCTGTGAGACAGGGGAGGGCCGGGGAGCTGTTTTTT. It encodes CASSAVRQGRAGELFF.

For the CDR3, the DNA is TGCGCCAGCAGCCAAGATAATTGGACAGGGGGACGAACTGAAGCTTTCTTT. It specifies CASSQDNWTGGRTEAFF. This chain connects TRBV4-3 to TRBJ1-1; 10 bases line up with TRBD1. The germline V gene encodes CDR1 LGHNA and CDR2 YSLEER. This CDR3 is 17 amino acids long. V gave up 0 bases and J gave up 5 bases; unmatched junction bases: 9.

The chain joins TRBV5-1 to TRBJ2-7, with 12 nucleotides matching TRBD1. Germline lookup yields CDR1 SGHRS and CDR2 YFSETQ. The CDR3 sequence is 17 residues long. V lost 0 bases and J lost 6; bases outside the gene matches: 10. This CDR3 reads CASSLVPPGQGAVEQYF. For the CDR3, the DNA is TGCGCCAGCAGCTTGGTCCCCCCGGGACAGGGGGCCGTCGAGCAGTACTTC.

This chain links TRBV5-1 with TRBJ2-5; 7 nucleotides line up with TRBD1. The trim removed 4 bases at V and 1 base at J, leaving 4 bases unmatched. This CDR3 has 14 residues. The germline V gene has CDR1 SGHRS and CDR2 YFSETQ. This chain's CDR3 is CASSPGQLQETQYF. In DNA, the CDR3 is TGCGCCAGCAGCCCGGGACAGCTCCAAGAGACCCAGTACTTC.

The rearrangement links TRBV9 to TRBJ2-2, with D hard to call. V dropped 2 bases and J dropped 5 bases, with 4 bases sitting between them. Per germline, CDR1 SGDLS and CDR2 YYNGEE. CDR3 length: 12 amino acids. The CDR3 nucleotides read TGTGCCAGCAGCGTGAGAACCGGGGAGCTGTTTTTT. Residues: CASSVRTGELFF.

The V and J genes are TRBV6-5 and TRBJ1-1; 8 bases match TRBD1. Losses at the gene ends were 4 bases for V and 3 bases for J; bases not matched to a gene: 7. The CDR3 is 15 amino acids. Germline V lookup: CDR1 MNHEY, CDR2 SVGAGI. In DNA form, the CDR3 reads TGTGCCAGCAGTTCAGGGGGCGCCCAGGACACTGAAGCTTTCTTT. It encodes CASSSGGAQDTEAFF.

The chain is built from TRBV30 and TRBJ2-1, with 13 bases lining up with TRBD2. The CDR3 extends over 17 amino acids. Germline lookup yields CDR1 GTSNPN and CDR2 SVGIG (reference sequence). The V and J ends lost 1 base and 7 bases, in that order; junction bases with no gene match: 10. The CDR3 sequence is CAWSASRTSGRYNEQFF. As DNA, the CDR3 is TGTGCCTGGAGTGCTTCTAGGACTAGCGGGAGATATAATGAGCAGTTCTTC. Full variable domain (remainder filled in from reference TRBV30 and TRBJ2-1): SQTIHQWPATLVQPVGSPLSLECTVEGTSNPNLYWYRQAAGRGLQLLFYSVGIGQISSEVPQNLSASRPQDRQFILSSKKLLLSDSGFYLCAWSASRTSGRYNEQFFGPGTRLTVL.

The chain recombines TRBV11-2 with TRBJ2-7; 8 bases line up with TRBD1. Germline V gene sequence: CDR1 SGHAT, CDR2 FQNNGV. J was trimmed by 4 bases and V by 5 bases; bases with no gene match: 7. This CDR3 has 14 residues. CDR3 region: CASSVRDRSYEQYF. The CDR3 coding sequence is TGTGCCAGCAGCGTTAGGGACAGGAGTTACGAGCAGTACTTC. The whole variable domain, filled in from reference TRBV11-2 and TRBJ2-7, reads EAGVAQSPRYKIIEKRQSVAFWCNPISGHATLYWYQQILGQGPKLLIQFQNNGVVDDSQLPKDRFSAERLKGVDSTLKIQPAKLEDSAVYLCASSVRDRSYEQYFGPGTRLTVT.

V and J are TRBV21-1 and TRBJ1-2. TRBV21-1 is shown as a pseudogene. The CDR3 sequence is 14 residues long. In DNA, the CDR3 is TGTGCCAGCAGTCGGGCCCCCCGGGGCTATGGCTACACCTTC. It translates to CASSRAPRGYGYTF.

The chain recombines TRBV4-3 with TRBJ2-3; D remains ambiguous. Trimming shortened V by 0 bases and J by 3 bases, and 19 bases separated the two germline ends. In germline, CDR1 is LGHNA, CDR2 YSLEER. This CDR3 region has 18 residues. The CDR3 loop is CASSQDRPIDAVTDTQYF. As DNA, the CDR3 is TGCGCCAGCAGCCAAGATAGACCAATCGATGCGGTTACAGATACGCAGTATTTT.

Written as DNA, the CDR3 is TGTGCCAGCCAGAGCGGCTACGAGCAGTACTTC. It translates to CASQSGYEQYF. V usage is TRBV6-1 and J usage is TRBJ2-7; D may be TRBD2 (5 bases). Germline V gene sequence: CDR1 MNHNS, CDR2 SASEGT. This CDR3 has 11 amino acids. Trimming cost V 8 bases and J 3 bases, with 8 bases left between them.

The chain links TRBV7-2 to TRBJ2-7, with TRBD2 matching over 8 bases. The ends lost 3 bases at V and 2 bases at J; junction bases unmatched: 3. CDR3 size: 14 residues. Germline V gene sequence: CDR1 SGHTA, CDR2 FQGNSA. The CDR3 sequence is CASSFSGGTYEQYF. CDR3 in DNA: TGTGCCAGCAGCTTCAGCGGGGGCACCTACGAGCAGTACTTC.

This CDR3 is CASSPGQGGYEQFF. In DNA form, the CDR3 reads TGTGCCAGCAGCCCCGGACAGGGAGGATATGAGCAGTTCTTC. V and J are TRBV6-5 and TRBJ2-1, with TRBD1 matching 8 bases. Germline CDR1 is MNHEY and CDR2 is SVGAGI. CDR3 length: 14 amino acids. V trimming: 6 bases; J trimming: 8 bases; junction bases outside the gene matches: 9.

This clone was counted only a few times. The chain carries TRBV28 and TRBJ1-5; TRBD1 matches at 7 bases. CDR3 length: 15 residues. Trimming cost V 6 bases and J 4 bases; bases outside gene matches: 9. The germline V gene encodes CDR1 MDHEN and CDR2 SYDVKM. The CDR3 spells CASSLSRTGNQPQHF. CDR3 bases: TGTGCCAGCAGCCTTAGCCGGACAGGTAATCAGCCCCAGCATTTT.

The chain has TRBV9 and TRBJ2-3; 9 bases match TRBD1. Germline CDR1 and CDR2: SGDLS and YYNGEE. The V segment lost 6 bases and the J segment 6 bases; nucleotides outside the gene matches: 14. The CDR3 contains 16 residues. The CDR3 DNA reads TGTGCCAGCACCTCCGGAGGGACAGGGTACGTGGATACGCAGTATTTT. This encodes CASTSGGTGYVDTQYF.

The CDR3 spells CASSLQAGPLHF. In DNA, the CDR3 is TGTGCCAGCAGTTTACAAGCAGGACCCCTCCACTTT. This chain links TRBV27 with TRBJ1-6, with D unresolved. The CDR3 spans 12 residues. The germline CDR1 and CDR2 sequences are MNHEY and SMNVEV (reference sequence). Deletions cut 2 bases from V and 12 bases from J, with 8 bases between.